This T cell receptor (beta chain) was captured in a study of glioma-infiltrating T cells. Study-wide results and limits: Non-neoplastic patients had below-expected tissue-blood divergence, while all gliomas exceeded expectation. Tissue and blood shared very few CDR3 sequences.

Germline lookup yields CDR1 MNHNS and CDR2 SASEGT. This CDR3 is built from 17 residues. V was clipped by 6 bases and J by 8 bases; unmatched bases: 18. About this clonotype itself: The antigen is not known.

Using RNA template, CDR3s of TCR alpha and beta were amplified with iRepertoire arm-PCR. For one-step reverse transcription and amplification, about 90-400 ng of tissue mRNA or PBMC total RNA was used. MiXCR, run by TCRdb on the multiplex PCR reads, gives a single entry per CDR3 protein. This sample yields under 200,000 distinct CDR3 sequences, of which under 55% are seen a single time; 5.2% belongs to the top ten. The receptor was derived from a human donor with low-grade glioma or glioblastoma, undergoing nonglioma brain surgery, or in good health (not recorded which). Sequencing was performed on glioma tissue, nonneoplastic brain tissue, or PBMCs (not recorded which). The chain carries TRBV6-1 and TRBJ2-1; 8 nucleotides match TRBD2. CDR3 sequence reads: CASSVPKPGLVGDEQFF. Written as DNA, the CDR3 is TGTGCCAGCAGCGTCCCTAAACCGGGACTAGTGGGCGATGAGCAGTTCTTC.